This T cell receptor beta chain was recovered during a study of blood T cell repertoires in COVID-19. Background on the study: Samples taken during acute and convalescent COVID-19 were collected in the United States, Italy and Spain. From T cells, B-cell-depleted T cells, or PBMCs came the material, which was cDNA or gDNA.

Germline V lookup: CDR1 SEHNR, CDR2 FQNEAQ (reference sequence). Germline trimming cut 5 bases from V and 8 bases from J; bases unmatched to any gene: 8. The CDR3 length is 14 residues. Assay: immunoSEQ multiplex PCR; the TCRdb copy retains only in-frame clones and omits some. This table has about 400,000 clones, around nine tenths appearing once. Across over 20 US areas, participants ranged in age from 18 to 89 years. What the recovered Cohort 3 donors had was two negative PCRs, clearance, or symptom resolution. The rearrangement joins TRBV7-9 to TRBJ1-4; TRBD1 agrees at 7 bases. The TCR sequence derives from a woman aged 30 to 39 who had recovered from COVID-19. Source material: PBMCs or T cells enriched from blood (not recorded which). CDR3 DNA sequence: TGTGCCAGCAGCGCATCACAGGGGCACGAAAAACTGTTTTTT. It encodes CASSASQGHEKLFF. Full variable domain (missing parts from reference TRBV7-9 and TRBJ1-4): DTGVSQNPRHKITKRGQNVTFRCDPISEHNRLYWYRQTLGQGPEFLTYFQNEAQLEKSRLLSDRFSAERPKGSFSTLEIQRTEQGDSAMYLCASSASQGHEKLFFGSGTQLSVL.